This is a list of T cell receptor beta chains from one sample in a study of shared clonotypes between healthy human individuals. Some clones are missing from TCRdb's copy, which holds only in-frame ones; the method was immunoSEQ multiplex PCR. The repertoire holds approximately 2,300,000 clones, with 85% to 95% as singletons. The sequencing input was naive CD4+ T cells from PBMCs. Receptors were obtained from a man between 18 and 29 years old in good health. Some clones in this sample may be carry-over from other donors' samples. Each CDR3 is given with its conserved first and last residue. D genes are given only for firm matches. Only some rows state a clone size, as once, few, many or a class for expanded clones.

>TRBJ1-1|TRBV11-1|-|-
TGTGCCAGCAGCTTATTGAACAGCAACACTGAAGCTTTCTTT
CASSLLNSNTEAFF
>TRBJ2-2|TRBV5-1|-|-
TGCGCCAGCAGCTTGTTAATCGGGAACACCGGGGAGCTGTTTTTT
CASSLLIGNTGELFF
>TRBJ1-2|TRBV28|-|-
TGTGCCAGCAGTTTATTTCCTGGTGATGGCTACACCTTC
CASSLFPGDGYTF
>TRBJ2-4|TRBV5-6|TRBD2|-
TGTGCCAGCAGCTCGGGAGGGCCTAGAAACATTCAGTACTTC
CASSSGGPRNIQYF
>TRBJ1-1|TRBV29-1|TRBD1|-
TGCAGCGTTGAAGTCTCCGGGACAGGGGCTTTCTTT
CSVEVSGTGAFF
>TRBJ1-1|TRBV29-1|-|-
TGCAGCGCTGGCCACCGGTTGCATAACACTGAAGCTTTCTTT
CSAGHRLHNTEAFF
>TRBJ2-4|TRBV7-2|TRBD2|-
TGTGCCAGCAGCTTATTTAGGCGGGGGGTAATTAGCGATCAGTACTTC
CASSLFRRGVISDQYF
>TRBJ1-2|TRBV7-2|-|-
TGTGCCAGCAGCTTAGATCAAGCCCCTCACTATGGCTACACCTTC
CASSLDQAPHYGYTF
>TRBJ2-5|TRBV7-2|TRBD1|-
TGTGCCAGCAGCCTCTACAGGGGACAAGAGACCCAGTACTTC
CASSLYRGQETQYF
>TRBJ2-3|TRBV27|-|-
TGTGCCAGCAGCTACGGGGAGCCCACAGATACGCAGTATTTT
CASSYGEPTDTQYF
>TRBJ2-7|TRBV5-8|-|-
TGTGCCAGCAGCGACCCCCACAGGCTTACCTACGAGCAGTACTTC
CASSDPHRLTYEQYF
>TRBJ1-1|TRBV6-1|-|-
TGTGCCAGCAAGGGGACATACAGCCGAACTGAAGCTTTCTTT
CASKGTYSRTEAFF
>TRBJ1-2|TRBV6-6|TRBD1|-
TGTGCCAGCTGTGCAGACAGGGCGAACTATGGCTACACCTTC
CASCADRANYGYTF
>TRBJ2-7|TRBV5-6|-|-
TGTGCCAGCAGCTTGGACCCGGTTGCGGGGCTCAATGCGCAGTACTTC
CASSLDPVAGLNAQYF
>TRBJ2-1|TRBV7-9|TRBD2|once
TGTGCCAGCAGCTTAGGCCCGGGGGCTAGCGGGAGTTATGAGCAGTTCTTC
CASSLGPGASGSYEQFF
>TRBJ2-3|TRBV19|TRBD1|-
TGTGCCAGTAGCATCCGGACAGGTAGCACAGATACGCAGTATTTT
CASSIRTGSTDTQYF
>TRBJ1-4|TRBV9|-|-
TGTGCCAGCAGCGTTGGAACCAGCGCAACTAATGAAAAACTGTTTTTT
CASSVGTSATNEKLFF
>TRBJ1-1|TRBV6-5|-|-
TGTGCCAGCAGTTCCGCAGGCCGTCCTGAAGCTTTCTTT
CASSSAGRPEAFF
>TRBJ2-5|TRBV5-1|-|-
TGCGCCAGCAGCTTGACTAGGATGGACCAAGAGACCCAGTACTTC
CASSLTRMDQETQYF
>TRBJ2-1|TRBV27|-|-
TGTGCCAGCAGTTCCGCCTGGCTAGGGATATACAATGAGCAGTTCTTC
CASSSAWLGIYNEQFF
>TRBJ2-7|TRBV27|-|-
TGTGCCAGCAGTACCAGGAACTCCTACGAGCAGTACTTC
CASSTRNSYEQYF
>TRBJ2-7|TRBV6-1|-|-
TGTGCCAGCAGTGATTTCGCGGAGCAGTACTTC
CASSDFAEQYF
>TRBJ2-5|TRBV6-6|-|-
TGTGCCAGCAGTTACCCGGCAGGGCAAGAGACCCAGTACTTC
CASSYPAGQETQYF
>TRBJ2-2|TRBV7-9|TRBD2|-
TGTGCCAGCAGCTACCTTCGTCCCGGGAGGGCCTCAACCGGGGAGCTGTTTTTT
CASSYLRPGRASTGELFF
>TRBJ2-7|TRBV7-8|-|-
TGTGCCAGCAGCCAGACGAGGGGGTACGAGCAGTACTTC
CASSQTRGYEQYF
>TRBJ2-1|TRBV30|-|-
TGTGCCTGGAGTCGGCGGCGGTACAATGAGCAGTTCTTC
CAWSRRRYNEQFF
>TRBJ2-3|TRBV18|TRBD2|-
TGTGCCAGCTCCCAGGGAGGGGATACGCAGTATTTT
CASSQGGDTQYF
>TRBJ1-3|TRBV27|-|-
TGTGCCAGCACCTCTCTCTCTGGAAACACCATATATTTT
CASTSLSGNTIYF
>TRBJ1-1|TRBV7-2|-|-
TGTGCCAGCAGCTCACCTAGGGGGGCGGCAGGTAGGGGCACTGAAGCTTTCTTT
CASSSPRGAAGRGTEAFF
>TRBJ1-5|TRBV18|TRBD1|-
TGTGCCAGCTCACCCCGGGACAGGGACAGGCAGCCCCAGCATTTT
CASSPRDRDRQPQHF
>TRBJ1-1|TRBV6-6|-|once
TGTGCCAGCAGTTACCGACAGTTGAACACTGAAGCTTTCTTT
CASSYRQLNTEAFF
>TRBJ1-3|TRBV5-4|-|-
TGTGCCAGCAGCTCGGGACACCCTGACTCTGGAAACACCATATATTTT
CASSSGHPDSGNTIYF
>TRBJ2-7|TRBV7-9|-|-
TGTGCCAGCAGGGCTAGCGTCTCCTACGAGCAGTACTTC
CASRASVSYEQYF
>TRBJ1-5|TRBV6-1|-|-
TGTGCCAGCAGTGAGCTTCACGCTAAGGGACGGTATAGCAATCAGCCCCAGCATTTT
CASSELHAKGRYSNQPQHF
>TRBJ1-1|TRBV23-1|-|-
TGCGCCAGCAGCCTAGGGGGGCGTGAAGCTTTCTTT
CASSLGGREAFF
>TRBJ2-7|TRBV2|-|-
TGTGCCAGCAGTGAGGAGTGGGGCAGGGCTTACGAGCAGTACTTC
CASSEEWGRAYEQYF
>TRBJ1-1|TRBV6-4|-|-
TGTGCCAGCCGAGGACAACAGAACACTGAAGCTTTCTTT
CASRGQQNTEAFF
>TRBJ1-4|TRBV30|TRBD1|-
TGTGCCTGGAGAACCCAGGGGGCGAGTGAAAAACTGTTTTTT
CAWRTQGASEKLFF